The T cell receptor (beta chain) under discussion was sequenced for a study of blood T cell repertoires in COVID-19. Deletions cut 6 bases from V and 6 bases from J, with 15 bases between. The CDR3 extends over 13 amino acids. The germline V gene has CDR1 SGHKS and CDR2 YYEKEE (reference sequence). Participant ages covered roughly 18 to 89 years across about 22 US areas. Cohorts were assigned according to the clinical history that participants reported. Sequencing was performed with immunoSEQ multiplex PCR; in TCRdb, only in-frame clones are kept and a portion is missing. Here the sample spans around 300,000 clones, nearly 90% being singletons.

This TCR was recovered from a woman between 55 and 75 years old who had recovered from COVID-19. V and J are TRBV5-5 and TRBJ1-1; D possibly corresponds to TRBD1 (6 bases). The sample taken for sequencing was PBMCs or T cells enriched from blood (not recorded which). CDR3 DNA: TGTGCCAGCACCCGAGGGGGGGGACCTGAAGCTTTCTTT. It specifies CASTRGGGPEAFF.